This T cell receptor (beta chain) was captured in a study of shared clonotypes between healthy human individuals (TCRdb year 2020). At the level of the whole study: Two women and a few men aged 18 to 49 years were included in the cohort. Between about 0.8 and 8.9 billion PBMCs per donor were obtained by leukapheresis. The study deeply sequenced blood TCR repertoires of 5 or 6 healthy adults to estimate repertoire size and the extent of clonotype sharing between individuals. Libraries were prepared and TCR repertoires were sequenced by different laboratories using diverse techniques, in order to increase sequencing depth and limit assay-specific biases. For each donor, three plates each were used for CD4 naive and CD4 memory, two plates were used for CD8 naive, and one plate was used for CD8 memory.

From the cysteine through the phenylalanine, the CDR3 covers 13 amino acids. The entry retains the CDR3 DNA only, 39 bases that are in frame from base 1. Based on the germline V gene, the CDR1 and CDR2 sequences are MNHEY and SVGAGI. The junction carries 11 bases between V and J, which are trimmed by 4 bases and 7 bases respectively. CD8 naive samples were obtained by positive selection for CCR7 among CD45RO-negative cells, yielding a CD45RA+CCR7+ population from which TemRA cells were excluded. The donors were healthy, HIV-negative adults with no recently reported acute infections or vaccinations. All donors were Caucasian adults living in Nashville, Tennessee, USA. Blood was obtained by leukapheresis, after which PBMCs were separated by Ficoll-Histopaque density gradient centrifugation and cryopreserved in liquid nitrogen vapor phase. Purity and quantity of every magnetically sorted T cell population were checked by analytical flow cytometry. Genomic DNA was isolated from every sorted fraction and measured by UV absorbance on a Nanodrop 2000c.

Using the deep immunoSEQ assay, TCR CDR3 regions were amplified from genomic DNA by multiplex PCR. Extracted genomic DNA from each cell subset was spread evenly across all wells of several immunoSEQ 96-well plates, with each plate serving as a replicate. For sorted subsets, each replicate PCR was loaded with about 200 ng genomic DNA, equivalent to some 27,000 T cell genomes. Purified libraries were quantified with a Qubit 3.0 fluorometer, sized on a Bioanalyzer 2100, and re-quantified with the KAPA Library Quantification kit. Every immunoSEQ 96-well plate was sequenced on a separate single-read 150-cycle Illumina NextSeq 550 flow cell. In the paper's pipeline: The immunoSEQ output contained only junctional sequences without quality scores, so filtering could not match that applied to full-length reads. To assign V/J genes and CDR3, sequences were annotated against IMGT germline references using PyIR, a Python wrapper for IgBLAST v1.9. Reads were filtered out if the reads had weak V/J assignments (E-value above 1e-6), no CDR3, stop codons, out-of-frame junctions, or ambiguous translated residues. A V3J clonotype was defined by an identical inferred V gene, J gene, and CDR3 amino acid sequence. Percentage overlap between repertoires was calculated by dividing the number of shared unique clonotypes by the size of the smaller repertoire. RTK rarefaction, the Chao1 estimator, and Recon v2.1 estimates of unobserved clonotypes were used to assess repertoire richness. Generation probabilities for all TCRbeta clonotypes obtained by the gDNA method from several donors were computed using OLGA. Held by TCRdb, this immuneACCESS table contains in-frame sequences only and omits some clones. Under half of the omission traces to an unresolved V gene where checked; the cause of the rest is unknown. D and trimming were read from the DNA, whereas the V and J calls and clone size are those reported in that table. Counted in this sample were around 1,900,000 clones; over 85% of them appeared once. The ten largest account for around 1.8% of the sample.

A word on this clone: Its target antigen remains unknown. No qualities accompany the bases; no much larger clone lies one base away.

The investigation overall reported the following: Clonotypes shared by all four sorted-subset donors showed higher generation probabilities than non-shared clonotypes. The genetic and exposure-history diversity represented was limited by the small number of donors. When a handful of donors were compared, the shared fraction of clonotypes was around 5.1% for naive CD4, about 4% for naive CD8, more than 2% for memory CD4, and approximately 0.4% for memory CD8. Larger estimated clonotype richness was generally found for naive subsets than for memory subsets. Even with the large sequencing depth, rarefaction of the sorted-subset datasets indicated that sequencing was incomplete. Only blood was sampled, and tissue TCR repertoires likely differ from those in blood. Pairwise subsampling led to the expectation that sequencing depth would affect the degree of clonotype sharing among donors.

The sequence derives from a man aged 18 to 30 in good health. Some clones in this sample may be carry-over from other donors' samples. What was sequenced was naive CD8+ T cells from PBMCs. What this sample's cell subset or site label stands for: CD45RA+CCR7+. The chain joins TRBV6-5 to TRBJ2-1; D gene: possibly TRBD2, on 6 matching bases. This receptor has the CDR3 CASSSLGGNEQFF. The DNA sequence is TGTGCCAGCAGTTCACTAGGAGGGAATGAGCAGTTCTTC.